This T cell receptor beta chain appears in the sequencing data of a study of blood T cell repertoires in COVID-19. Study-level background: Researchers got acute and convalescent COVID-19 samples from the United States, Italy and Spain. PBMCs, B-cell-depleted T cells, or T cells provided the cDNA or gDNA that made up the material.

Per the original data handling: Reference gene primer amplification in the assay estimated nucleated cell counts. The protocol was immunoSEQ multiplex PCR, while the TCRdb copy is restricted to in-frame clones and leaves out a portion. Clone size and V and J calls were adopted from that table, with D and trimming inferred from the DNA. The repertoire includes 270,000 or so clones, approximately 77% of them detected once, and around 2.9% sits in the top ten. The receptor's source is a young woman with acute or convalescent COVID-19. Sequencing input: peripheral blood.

The CDR3 spells CAVQEDYGYTF. In DNA form, the CDR3 reads TGTGCCGTACAGGAAGACTATGGCTACACCTTC. The V and J genes are TRBV28 and TRBJ1-2; a weak D match, TRBD1 (5 bases). Germline V gives CDR1 MDHEN, CDR2 SYDVKM. Deletions cut 11 bases from V and 3 bases from J, with 10 bases between. This CDR3 has 11 residues.